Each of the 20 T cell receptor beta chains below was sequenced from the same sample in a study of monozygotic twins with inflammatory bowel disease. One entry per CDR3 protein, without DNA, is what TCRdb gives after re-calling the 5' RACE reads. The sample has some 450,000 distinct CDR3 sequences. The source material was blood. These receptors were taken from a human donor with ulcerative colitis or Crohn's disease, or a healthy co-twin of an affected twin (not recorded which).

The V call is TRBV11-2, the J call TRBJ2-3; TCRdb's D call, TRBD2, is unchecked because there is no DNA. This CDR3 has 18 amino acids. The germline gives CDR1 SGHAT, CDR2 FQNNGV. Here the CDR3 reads CASSLVAGVGALVDTQYF.

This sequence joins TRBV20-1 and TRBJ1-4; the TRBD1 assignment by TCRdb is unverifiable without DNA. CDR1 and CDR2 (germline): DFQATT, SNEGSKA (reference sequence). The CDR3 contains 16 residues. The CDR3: CSARPSTGATNEKLFF.

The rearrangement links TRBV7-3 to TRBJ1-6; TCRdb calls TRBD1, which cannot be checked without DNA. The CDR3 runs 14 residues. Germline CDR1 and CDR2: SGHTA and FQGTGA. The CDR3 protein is CASSLNRDNSPLHF.

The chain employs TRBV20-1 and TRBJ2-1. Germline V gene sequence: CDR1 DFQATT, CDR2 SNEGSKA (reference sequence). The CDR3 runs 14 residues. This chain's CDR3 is CSARVTSGANEQFF.

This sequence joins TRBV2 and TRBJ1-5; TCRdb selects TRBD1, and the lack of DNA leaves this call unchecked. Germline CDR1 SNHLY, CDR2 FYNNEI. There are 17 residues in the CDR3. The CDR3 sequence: CASSETTGQGWNQPQHF.

The CDR3 here is CASSPLATANTGELFF. This rearrangement joins TRBV7-2 to TRBJ2-2; TCRdb outputs TRBD2, but without DNA this stays unchecked. This CDR3 comprises 16 residues. Germline assignment: CDR1 SGHTA and CDR2 FQGNSA.

The chain's CDR3 is CASSPGTDHYGYTF. This sequence joins TRBV3-1 and TRBJ1-2; TCRdb selects TRBD1, and the lack of DNA leaves this call unchecked. Germline V gene lookup returns CDR1 LGHDT and CDR2 YNNKEL (reference sequence). The length of the CDR3 is 14 residues.

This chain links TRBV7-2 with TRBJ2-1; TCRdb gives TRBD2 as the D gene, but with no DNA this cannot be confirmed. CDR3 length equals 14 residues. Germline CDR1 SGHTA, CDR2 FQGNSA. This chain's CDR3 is CASSANLAGWEQFF.

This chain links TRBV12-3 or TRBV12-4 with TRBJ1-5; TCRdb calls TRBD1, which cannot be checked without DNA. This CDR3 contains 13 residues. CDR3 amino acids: CASSSRGYQPQHF.

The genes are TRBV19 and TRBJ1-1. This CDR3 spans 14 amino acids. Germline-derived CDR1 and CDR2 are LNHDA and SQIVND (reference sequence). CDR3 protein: CASSIEAVHTEAFF.

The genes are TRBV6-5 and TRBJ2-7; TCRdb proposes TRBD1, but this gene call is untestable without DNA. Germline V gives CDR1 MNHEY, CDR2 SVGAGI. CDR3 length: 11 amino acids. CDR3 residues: CASTTGGEQYF.

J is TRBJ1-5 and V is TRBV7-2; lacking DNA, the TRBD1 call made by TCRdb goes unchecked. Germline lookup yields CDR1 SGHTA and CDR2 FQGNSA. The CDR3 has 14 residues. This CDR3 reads CASSSDRVNQPQHF.

The CDR3 reads CASSSGTALWDEQYF. The chain has TRBV5-1 and TRBJ2-7; TCRdb calls TRBD1, which cannot be checked without DNA. This CDR3 comprises 15 residues. Germline-derived CDR1 and CDR2 are SGHRS and YFSETQ.

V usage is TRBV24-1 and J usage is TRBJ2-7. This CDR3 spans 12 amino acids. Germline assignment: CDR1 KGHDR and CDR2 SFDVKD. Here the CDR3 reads CATSDLFNEQHF.

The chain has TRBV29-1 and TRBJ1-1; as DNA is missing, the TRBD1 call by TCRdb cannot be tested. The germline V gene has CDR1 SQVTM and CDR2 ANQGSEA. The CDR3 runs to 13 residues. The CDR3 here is CSGGGTGGTEAFF.

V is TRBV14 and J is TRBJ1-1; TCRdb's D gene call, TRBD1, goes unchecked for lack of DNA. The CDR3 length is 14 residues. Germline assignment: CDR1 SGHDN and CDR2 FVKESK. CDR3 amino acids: CASSQGYGRQGAFF.

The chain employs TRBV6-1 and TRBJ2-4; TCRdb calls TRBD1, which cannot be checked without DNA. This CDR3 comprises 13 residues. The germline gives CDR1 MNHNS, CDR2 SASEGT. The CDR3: CASSETGQGIQYF.

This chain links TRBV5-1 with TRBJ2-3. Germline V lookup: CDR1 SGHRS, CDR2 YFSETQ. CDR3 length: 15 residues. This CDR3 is CASSSVQQGTDTQYF.

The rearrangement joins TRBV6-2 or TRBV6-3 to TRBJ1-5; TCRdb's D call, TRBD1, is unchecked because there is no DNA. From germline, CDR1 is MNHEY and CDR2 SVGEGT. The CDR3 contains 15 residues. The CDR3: CASSSGQQSNQPQHF.

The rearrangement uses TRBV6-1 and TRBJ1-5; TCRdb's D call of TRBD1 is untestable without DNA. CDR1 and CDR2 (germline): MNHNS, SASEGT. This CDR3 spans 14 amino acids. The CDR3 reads CASSDRQEVQPQHF.